This is a list of T cell receptor beta chains from one sample in a study of blood T cell repertoires in COVID-19. TCRdb's copy holds only in-frame clones and misses some; the assay was immunoSEQ multiplex PCR. The sample consists of hundreds of thousands of clones, around 85% of them appearing once. The sequenced sample consisted of peripheral blood. The receptors shown here come from a young woman with acute or convalescent COVID-19. Both conserved end residues are part of each CDR3. The order of the fields is V gene, D gene, clone size, J gene, CDR3 DNA, CDR3 protein. A D gene is named only where the DNA matches it firmly. Expanded clones get a size class; other rows say once, few or many, or leave the size out.

V gene: TRBV30; D gene: -; clone size: once; J gene: TRBJ1-1; CDR3 DNA: TGTGCCTGGAGTGTACCCGTATCGGGGGCTTTCTTT; CDR3 protein: CAWSVPVSGAFF
V gene: TRBV19; D gene: TRBD1; clone size: -; J gene: TRBJ1-3; CDR3 DNA: TGTGCCAGTAGTAAACGGACAGGGGACTCTGGAAACACCATATATTTT; CDR3 protein: CASSKRTGDSGNTIYF
V gene: TRBV27; D gene: -; clone size: -; J gene: TRBJ1-5; CDR3 DNA: TGTGCCAGCAGTCCATTCCCACGGTTCAATCAGCCCCAGCATTTT; CDR3 protein: CASSPFPRFNQPQHF
V gene: TRBV4-1; D gene: TRBD2; clone size: many; J gene: TRBJ2-7; CDR3 DNA: TGCGCCAGCAGCCAAGATGAGGCGGGAGTAGGCTACGAGCAGTACTTC; CDR3 protein: CASSQDEAGVGYEQYF
V gene: TRBV3-1/TRBV3-2; D gene: -; clone size: -; J gene: TRBJ1-1; CDR3 DNA: TGTGCCAGCAGCCGCCTAACGACCAGGGGGAACACTGAAGCTTTCTTT; CDR3 protein: CASSRLTTRGNTEAFF
V gene: TRBV28; D gene: TRBD2; clone size: -; J gene: TRBJ2-7; CDR3 DNA: TGTGCCAGCAGCTCGACTAGCGGGATTTCCTACGAGCAGTACTTC; CDR3 protein: CASSSTSGISYEQYF
V gene: TRBV3-1/TRBV3-2; D gene: -; clone size: -; J gene: TRBJ1-3; CDR3 DNA: TGTGCCAGCAGCCAAAGTGGCGGATCTGGAAACACCATATATTTT; CDR3 protein: CASSQSGGSGNTIYF
V gene: TRBV27; D gene: -; clone size: -; J gene: TRBJ2-2; CDR3 DNA: TGTGCCAGCAGTCTCCGTCCCCTTTCGAACACCGGGGAGCTGTTTTTT; CDR3 protein: CASSLRPLSNTGELFF
V gene: TRBV5-1; D gene: -; clone size: -; J gene: TRBJ1-1; CDR3 DNA: TGCGCCAGCAGCTTGAGAGGTTACACTGAAGCTTTCTTT; CDR3 protein: CASSLRGYTEAFF
V gene: TRBV6-6; D gene: -; clone size: -; J gene: TRBJ1-4; CDR3 DNA: TGTGCCAGCAGTTTCGGGGGAAAACTGTTTTTT; CDR3 protein: CASSFGGKLFF
V gene: TRBV6-5; D gene: TRBD1; clone size: -; J gene: TRBJ1-6; CDR3 DNA: TGTGCCAGCAGTTCGTTGAACAGGGGGTCACCCCTCCACTTT; CDR3 protein: CASSSLNRGSPLHF
V gene: TRBV6-5; D gene: -; clone size: -; J gene: TRBJ1-1; CDR3 DNA: TGTGCCAGCAGTTACCGAGCAGGGGACACTGAAGCTTTCTTT; CDR3 protein: CASSYRAGDTEAFF
V gene: TRBV9; D gene: -; clone size: few; J gene: TRBJ2-5; CDR3 DNA: TGTGCCAGCAGCGACGCTAAGGGAGGAGAGACCCAGTACTTC; CDR3 protein: CASSDAKGGETQYF
V gene: TRBV29-1; D gene: TRBD1; clone size: -; J gene: TRBJ1-1; CDR3 DNA: TGCAGCGTTGAAGATAGGGTGTGGACAGGAAAGACTGAAGCTTTCTTT; CDR3 protein: CSVEDRVWTGKTEAFF
V gene: TRBV24-1; D gene: -; clone size: -; J gene: TRBJ2-1; CDR3 DNA: TGTGCCACCAGTGATTTTTCCGGGTCTCCCTACAATGAGCAGTTCTTC; CDR3 protein: CATSDFSGSPYNEQFF
V gene: TRBV4-1; D gene: -; clone size: -; J gene: TRBJ1-6; CDR3 DNA: TGCGCCAGCAGCCAAGAGGGGACACCACTTAATTCACCCCTCCACTTT; CDR3 protein: CASSQEGTPLNSPLHF
V gene: TRBV30; D gene: -; clone size: -; J gene: TRBJ1-5; CDR3 DNA: TGTGCCTGGAGTGGGGGAGTGGGTCAGCCCCAGCATTTT; CDR3 protein: CAWSGGVGQPQHF
V gene: TRBV19; D gene: -; clone size: -; J gene: TRBJ1-1; CDR3 DNA: TGTGCCAGTACCATCGTCCGGGGGAACACTGAAGCTTTCTTT; CDR3 protein: CASTIVRGNTEAFF
V gene: TRBV27; D gene: -; clone size: -; J gene: TRBJ1-6; CDR3 DNA: TGTGCCAGCAGTTTAGTTCACTCCAGGGGAGATTCACCCCTCCACTTT; CDR3 protein: CASSLVHSRGDSPLHF
V gene: TRBV3-1/TRBV3-2; D gene: -; clone size: -; J gene: TRBJ2-7; CDR3 DNA: TGTGCCAGCAGCCAAGCCAGGGAGGATTCCTACGAGCAGTACTTC; CDR3 protein: CASSQAREDSYEQYF
V gene: TRBV6-5; D gene: -; clone size: -; J gene: TRBJ2-3; CDR3 DNA: TGTGCCAGCAGTCGGGAGGATACGCAGTATTTT; CDR3 protein: CASSREDTQYF